Below are 21 T cell receptor beta chains sequenced from a single sample in a study of Ad26.COV2.S vaccination and SARS-CoV-2 variants. This table comes from immunoSEQ multiplex PCR, and its TCRdb copy is limited to in-frame clones, with some not included. In the table there are a few hundred thousand clones, approximately 88% of which are singletons. Treatment here: around 19 received Ad26.COV2.S at low or high dose, single or two shots; five or six received placebo; per-sample allocation not given. The samples date from day 63 after the first vaccine or placebo injection. The sequenced sample was peripheral blood, obtained in a trial of Ad26.COV2.S vaccine versus placebo. These receptors were taken from a person between 18 and 65 years old who received the Ad26.COV2.S COVID-19 vaccine or a placebo.

This sequence joins TRBV11-2 and TRBJ1-2, with TRBD1 identical over 8 bases. V lost 5 bases, J lost 4 bases, and 9 bases stayed unmatched. This CDR3 has 15 amino acids. CDR1 is SGHAT, CDR2 FQNNGV, per germline. The CDR3 protein is CASSPTDRDLYGYTF. CDR3 DNA sequence: TGTGCCAGCAGCCCCACGGACAGGGATCTCTATGGCTACACCTTC.

V and J are TRBV28 and TRBJ2-4; TRBD1 agrees at 7 bases. This CDR3 is built from 15 residues. CDR1 MDHEN and CDR2 SYDVKM come from the germline V gene. The ends lost 6 bases at V and 0 bases at J; junction bases unmatched: 5. Here the CDR3 DNA reads TGTGCCAGCAGGGGGACAGCACTAGCCAAAAACATTCAGTACTTC. This sequence encodes CASRGTALAKNIQYF. Together with reference TRBV28 and TRBJ2-4, the CDR3 gives the full variable domain: DVKVTQSSRYLVKRTGEKVFLECVQDMDHENMFWYRQDPGLGLRLIYFSYDVKMKEKGDIPEGYSVSREKKERFSLILESASTNQTSMYLCASRGTALAKNIQYFGAGTRLSVL.

The chain employs TRBV11-3 and TRBJ2-1; perhaps TRBD2 as D (7 bases). Trimming removed 5 bases at V and 5 bases at J, with 16 bases between. CDR3 length: 15 residues. The V gene's germline CDR1 is SGHNT and CDR2 YENEEA. The CDR3 loop reads CASSPYGGGDNEQFF. The CDR3 DNA reads as TGTGCCAGCAGCCCCTACGGAGGGGGGGACAATGAGCAGTTCTTC.

The chain recombines TRBV7-2 with TRBJ1-2, with a possible D match to TRBD1 (5 bases). Looked up from germline, CDR1 is SGHTA and CDR2 is FQGNSA. Trimming left V 5 bases short and J 4 bases short, with 14 bases between. The CDR3 totals 14 residues. The CDR3 here is CASSPPGHSYGYTF. The CDR3 bases are TGTGCCAGCAGCCCCCCGGGGCACTCCTATGGCTACACCTTC.

The chain combines TRBV29-1 with TRBJ1-5; perhaps TRBD1 as D (5 bases). The CDR3 is 15 residues long. The V gene's germline CDR1 is SQVTM and CDR2 ANQGSEA. The V gene lost 8 bases and the J gene lost 2 bases, with 19 bases spanning the gap. CDR3 sequence (DNA): TGCAGCATAGGGGACTTCCTGATTGGCAATCAGCCCCAGCATTTT. Translated, it gives CSIGDFLIGNQPQHF. Together with reference TRBV29-1 and TRBJ1-5, the CDR3 gives the full variable domain: SAVISQKPSRDICQRGTSLTIQCQVDSQVTMMFWYRQQPGQSLTLIATANQGSEATYESGFVIDKFPISRPNLTFSTLTVSNMSPEDSSIYLCSIGDFLIGNQPQHFGDGTRLSIL.

This clone was seen only once. DNA of the CDR3: TGTGCCAGCAGCTTGTTCTGGGGGGGCCAAGAGACCCAGTACTTC. It encodes CASSLFWGGQETQYF. The chain combines TRBV5-6 with TRBJ2-5; 7 bases match TRBD2. This CDR3 is built from 15 residues. Per the germline V gene, CDR1 is SGHDT and CDR2 is YYEEEE. With 1 base clipped from V and 1 base from J, the junction kept 4 bases outside the gene matches.

This chain joins TRBV4-3 and TRBJ2-7; D uncertain. Germline V gives CDR1 LGHNA, CDR2 YSLEER. V was pared by 5 bases and J by 0 bases, with 11 bases between. CDR3 length equals 14 residues. CDR3: CASSTKIGSYEQYF. The CDR3 region has the DNA TGCGCCAGCAGCACCAAGATCGGCTCCTACGAGCAGTACTTC.

The rearrangement joins TRBV2 to TRBJ2-7; possible D gene TRBD1, 6 bases. CDR1 SNHLY and CDR2 FYNNEI come from the germline V gene. This CDR3 is built from 13 residues. The germline V and J ends were trimmed by 8 bases and 0 bases, with 11 bases remaining between them. CDR3 nucleotides: TGTGCCAGCTACAGGGAAAGCTCCTACGAGCAGTACTTC. Translating it yields CASYRESSYEQYF.

This rearrangement joins TRBV7-2 to TRBJ2-3, with TRBD1 identical over 7 bases. Germline V CDR1 and CDR2: SGHTA, FQGNSA. Trimming cost V 3 bases and J 5 bases; bases outside gene matches: 5. This CDR3 spans 14 amino acids. The CDR3 here is CASSFTGAGDTQYF. The CDR3 DNA sequence: TGTGCCAGCAGCTTTACAGGGGCCGGAGATACGCAGTATTTT. The full variable domain, its missing parts supplied by reference TRBV7-2 and TRBJ2-3, is GAGVSQSPSNKVTEKGKDVELRCDPISGHTALYWYRQSLGQGLEFLIYFQGNSAPDKSGLPSDRFSAERTGGSVSTLTIQRTQQEDSAVYLCASSFTGAGDTQYFGPGTRLTVL.

V gene TRBV25-1 combines with J gene TRBJ2-5, with TRBD2 identical over 15 bases. Per the germline V gene, CDR1 is MGHDK and CDR2 is SYGVNS. Germline trimming cut 5 bases from V and 3 bases from J; bases unmatched to any gene: 7. This CDR3 is built from 17 residues. As DNA, the CDR3 is TGTGCCAGCAGTCGTCCAAGGACTAGCGGGGGGGAAGAGACCCAGTACTTC. This gives the protein CASSRPRTSGGEETQYF.

The chain combines TRBV5-8 with TRBJ1-4; D gene uncertain. The V gene's germline CDR1 is SGHTS and CDR2 YDEGEE. Trimming took off 2 bases at V and 4 bases at J, with 6 bases between the two ends. The CDR3 runs to 13 residues. The CDR3 bases are TGTGCCAGCAGCTTCGGATATAATGAAAAACTGTTTTTT. Translating gives CASSFGYNEKLFF.

The chain links TRBV3-1 (or the pseudogene TRBV3-2) to TRBJ1-6, with no clear D. The CDR3 is 17 amino acids. Germline loops: CDR1 LGHDT, CDR2 YNNKEL (reference sequence). V was cut by 3 bases and J by 4 bases, with 16 bases left in between. DNA for the CDR3: TGTGCCAGCAGCCAGAGATACAGACCATTATATAATTCACCCCTCCACTTT. This translates into CASSQRYRPLYNSPLHF.

The J gene is TRBJ2-3, the V gene TRBV25-1, with D possibly called TRBD1 or TRBD2 (5 bases each). The CDR3 runs 15 residues. The V gene lost 4 bases and the J gene lost 5 bases, with 16 bases spanning the gap. Per germline, CDR1 MGHDK and CDR2 SYGVNS. CDR3 amino acids: CASSGPGPWGDTQYF. CDR3 DNA sequence: TGTGCCAGCAGTGGTCCGGGGCCTTGGGGAGATACGCAGTATTTT.

The chain links TRBV28 to TRBJ2-7; D ambiguous. CDR1 is MDHEN, CDR2 SYDVKM, per germline. The V end lost 6 bases, the J end lost 2 bases, and 17 bases lay between the germline ends. The CDR3 loop spans 15 amino acids. CDR3 nucleotide sequence: TGTGCCAGCAGCCCGGTGGGTAAAAGGGCCTACGAGCAGTACTTC. This sequence encodes CASSPVGKRAYEQYF.

The chain links TRBV5-6 to TRBJ1-1; 9 positions agree with TRBD1. V dropped 0 bases and J dropped 4; count of bases not matched to a gene: 10. The CDR3 has 17 amino acids. CDR1 SGHDT and CDR2 YYEEEE come from the germline V gene. CDR3 residues: CASSLAATGGAGTEAFF. CDR3 coding DNA: TGTGCCAGCAGCTTGGCCGCTACAGGGGGCGCGGGCACTGAAGCTTTCTTT.

The J gene is TRBJ2-1, the V gene TRBV27; D ambiguous. Germline assignment: CDR1 MNHEY and CDR2 SMNVEV (reference sequence). With 5 bases removed from V and 3 bases from J, the gap between germline ends came to 8 bases. This CDR3 has 13 amino acids. The CDR3 sequence is CASSPNGYNEQFF. The CDR3 DNA reads as TGTGCCAGCAGTCCCAATGGCTACAATGAGCAGTTCTTC.

The chain is built from TRBV29-1 and TRBJ2-6, with no clear D. CDR3 length: 16 amino acids. Germline CDR1 SQVTM, CDR2 ANQGSEA. V was clipped by 6 bases and J by 2 bases, with 17 bases between them. CDR3 nucleotide sequence: TGCAGCGTACTACCGACGGGCCCGGCTGGGGCCAACGTCCTGACTTTC. It codes for CSVLPTGPAGANVLTF. The whole variable domain, filled in from reference TRBV29-1 and TRBJ2-6, reads SAVISQKPSRDICQRGTSLTIQCQVDSQVTMMFWYRQQPGQSLTLIATANQGSEATYESGFVIDKFPISRPNLTFSTLTVSNMSPEDSSIYLCSVLPTGPAGANVLTFGAGSRLTVL.

The chain links TRBV5-5 to TRBJ1-3; D unresolved. In germline, CDR1 is SGHKS, CDR2 YYEKEE (reference sequence). V lost 5 bases, J lost 0 bases, and 12 bases lay in between. The CDR3 sequence is 15 residues long. The CDR3 sequence is CASRSDSSSGNTIYF. The DNA for the CDR3 is TGTGCCAGCAGGTCTGACTCCAGCTCTGGAAACACCATATATTTT.

V is TRBV30 and J is TRBJ2-2, with TRBD2 matching over 8 bases. The CDR3 is made up of 14 amino acids. Germline CDR1 is GTSNPN and CDR2 is SVGIG (reference sequence). The J segment lost 0 bases and the V segment lost 4 bases, leaving 1 base of the junction unmatched. In DNA form, the CDR3 reads TGTGCCTGGATAGCGGGACCGAACACCGGGGAGCTGTTTTTT. It codes for CAWIAGPNTGELFF.

The chain uses TRBV7-2 and TRBJ2-2; no clear D gene. This CDR3 contains 14 residues. Deletions cut 7 bases from V and 1 base from J, with 10 bases between. Germline V CDR1 and CDR2: SGHTA, FQGNSA. This chain's CDR3 is CASTNTGNTGELFF. The CDR3 nucleotides are TGTGCCAGCACCAATACGGGGAACACCGGGGAGCTGTTTTTT.

This chain's CDR3 is CASSLAGGSNQPQHF. DNA for the CDR3: TGTGCCAGCAGCTTGGCGGGGGGGAGCAATCAGCCCCAGCATTTT. The chain couples TRBV5-6 to TRBJ1-5, with D perhaps matching TRBD1 (5 bases). The germline V gene encodes CDR1 SGHDT and CDR2 YYEEEE. This CDR3 comprises 15 residues. V gave up 0 bases and J gave up 1 base, with 8 bases separating them. Supplemented by reference TRBV5-6 and TRBJ1-5, the full variable domain reads DAGVTQSPTHLIKTRGQQVTLRCSPKSGHDTVSWYQQALGQGPQFIFQYYEEEERQRGNFPDRFSGHQFPNYSSELNVNALLLGDSALYLCASSLAGGSNQPQHFGDGTRLSIL.